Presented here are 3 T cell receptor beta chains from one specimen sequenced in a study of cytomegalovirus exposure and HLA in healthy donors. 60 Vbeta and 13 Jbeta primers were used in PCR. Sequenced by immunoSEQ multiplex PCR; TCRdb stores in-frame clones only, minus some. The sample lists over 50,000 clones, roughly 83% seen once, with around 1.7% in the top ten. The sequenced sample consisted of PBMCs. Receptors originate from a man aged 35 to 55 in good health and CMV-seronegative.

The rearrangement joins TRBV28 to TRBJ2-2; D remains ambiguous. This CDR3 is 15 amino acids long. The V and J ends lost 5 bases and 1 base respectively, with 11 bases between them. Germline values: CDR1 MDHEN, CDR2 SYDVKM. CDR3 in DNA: TGTGCCAGCAGTCGAAAATACAGGAACACCGGGGAGCTGTTTTTT. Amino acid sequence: CASSRKYRNTGELFF.

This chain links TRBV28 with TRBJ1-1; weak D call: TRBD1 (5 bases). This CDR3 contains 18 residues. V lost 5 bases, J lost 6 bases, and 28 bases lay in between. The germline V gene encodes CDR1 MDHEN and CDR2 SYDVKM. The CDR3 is CASSLAGVGGVAVAEAFF. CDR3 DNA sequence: TGTGCCAGCAGTCTGGCGGGGGTTGGAGGGGTAGCTGTGGCTGAAGCTTTCTTT. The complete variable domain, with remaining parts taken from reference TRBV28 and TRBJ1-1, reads DVKVTQSSRYLVKRTGEKVFLECVQDMDHENMFWYRQDPGLGLRLIYFSYDVKMKEKGDIPEGYSVSREKKERFSLILESASTNQTSMYLCASSLAGVGGVAVAEAFFGQGTRLTVV.

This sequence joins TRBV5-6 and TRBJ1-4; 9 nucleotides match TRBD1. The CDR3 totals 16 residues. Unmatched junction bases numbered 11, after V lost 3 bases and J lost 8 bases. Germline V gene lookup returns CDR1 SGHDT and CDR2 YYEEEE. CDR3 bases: TGTGCCAGCAGCTATTTACCGGGACAGGGATCGGAAAAACTGTTTTTT. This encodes CASSYLPGQGSEKLFF.